This T cell receptor (beta chain) is from a study of blood T cells in healthy people across ages. Each of the donors had approximately 10 milliliters of peripheral blood drawn into EDTA-treated Vacutainer tubes. PBMCs, at least 7 million per sample, were isolated. About this clonotype itself: Antigen unknown.

General study findings and limits: It was found that TCR beta diversity correlated strongly with the percentage of naive T cells.

Trimming took off 3 bases at V and 1 base at J, with 18 bases between the two ends. Germline CDR1 and CDR2: SGHRS and YFSETQ. This CDR3 contains 17 residues. Primers used in a second PCR of roughly 7 to 12 cycles were a sample-barcoded 5' primer and a J-beta primer mix. The template-switch adaptor was a 5' adaptor with 12 random nucleotides. It tagged each cDNA molecule. One entry per CDR3 protein results from TCRdb running MiXCR on the 5' RACE reads. The sample has under 2,000,000 distinct CDR3 sequences, just under 50% seen once. This receptor was identified in a woman aged 40 to 50 in good health. Sequenced material: blood. The chain is built from TRBV5-1 and TRBJ2-3; D gene ambiguous. The CDR3 loop reads CASSSSRPLKGTDTQYF. Written as DNA, the CDR3 is TGCGCCAGCAGCTCGAGCAGACCCCTAAAGGGCACAGATACGCAGTATTTT. The full variable domain, rest sourced from reference TRBV5-1 and TRBJ2-3, is KAGVTQTPRYLIKTRGQQVTLSCSPISGHRSVSWYQQTPGQGLQFLFEYFSETQRNKGNFPGRFSGRQFSNSRSEMNVSTLELGDSALYLCASSSSRPLKGTDTQYFGPGTRLTVL.